What follows describes a single T cell receptor (beta chain). The record originates from a study of cytomegalovirus exposure and HLA in healthy donors. The PCR employed 60 Vbeta primers together with 13 Jbeta primers. The data were produced by immunoSEQ multiplex PCR, yet TCRdb's version contains in-frame clones alone and is incomplete. The table records 75,000 to 90,000 clones, approximately 80% of them present only once. The CDR3 covers 13 residues. The V gene end was trimmed by 3 bases and the J gene end by 5 bases; junction bases not matched to a gene: 3. Germline assignment: CDR1 SGHVS and CDR2 FQNEAQ.

This sequence was found in a man over 45 in good health and CMV-seronegative. The chain has TRBV7-8 and TRBJ2-7; 8 bases fit TRBD1. The material sequenced was PBMCs. The CDR3 bases are TGTGCCAGCAGCTTGGACAGGGCCCACGAGCAGTACTTC. It encodes CASSLDRAHEQYF. The whole variable domain, remainder taken from reference TRBV7-8 and TRBJ2-7, is GAGVSQSPRYKVAKRGQDVALRCDPISGHVSLFWYQQALGQGPEFLTYFQNEAQLDKSGLPSDRFFAERPEGSVSTLKIQRTQQEDSAVYLCASSLDRAHEQYFGPGTRLTVT.